The 20 T cell receptor beta chains given below trace back to one sample, sequenced in a study of blood T cell repertoires in COVID-19. Method: immunoSEQ multiplex PCR; TCRdb's copy keeps in-frame clones and lacks some. The sample gives about 80,000 clones, about 90% of which show up once; 4.3% is in the top ten. The sample comprised peripheral blood. The receptors come from an elderly woman with active or convalescent COVID-19.

The chain is built from TRBV27 and TRBJ2-7, with D possibly TRBD1 on 6 matching bases. Germline CDR1 reads MNHEY; CDR2 reads SMNVEV (reference sequence). This CDR3 is built from 13 residues. Trimming removed 6 bases from V and 2 bases from J, with 11 bases in between. The CDR3 DNA sequence: TGTGCCAGCAGGTGGACAGCAGCCTACGAGCAGTACTTC. Protein sequence: CASRWTAAYEQYF.

This clone appeared a single time. The chain is built from TRBV4-3 and TRBJ2-2; TRBD2 agrees at 10 bases. V shed 4 bases, J shed 1 base, and the junction held 3 bases outside the gene matches. This CDR3 contains 16 residues. Germline assignment: CDR1 LGHNA and CDR2 YSLEER. CDR3 protein: CASSRRTSGNTGELFF. DNA of the CDR3: TGCGCCAGCAGCCGTCGGACTAGCGGGAACACCGGGGAGCTGTTTTTT.

V is TRBV5-1 and J is TRBJ2-1, with D possibly matching TRBD2 (5 bases). The CDR3 contains 17 residues. Germline V gene sequence: CDR1 SGHRS, CDR2 YFSETQ. The V gene lost 0 bases and the J gene lost 0 bases, with 13 bases spanning the gap. CDR3 amino acids: CASSLEVAPSSYNEQFF. In DNA, the CDR3 is TGCGCCAGCAGCTTGGAAGTAGCGCCAAGCTCCTACAATGAGCAGTTCTTC.

This clone appeared a few times. The chain employs TRBV27 and TRBJ1-5, with D maybe TRBD1 (5 bases). Germline CDR1 MNHEY, CDR2 SMNVEV (reference sequence). This CDR3 comprises 15 residues. V lost 2 bases to trimming and J lost 1 base, with 9 bases between them. CDR3 DNA sequence: TGTGCCAGCAGTTTAGCGCAGGGAAGCAATCAGCCCCAGCATTTT. This gives the protein CASSLAQGSNQPQHF.

The chain joins TRBV5-6 to TRBJ2-7; no reliable D call. Germline-derived CDR1 and CDR2 are SGHDT and YYEEEE. The CDR3 sequence is 14 residues long. Trimming took off 0 bases at V and 3 bases at J, with 10 bases between the two ends. The CDR3 loop is CASSLGWLVYEQYF. The DNA of the CDR3 is TGTGCCAGCAGCTTGGGGTGGCTAGTCTACGAGCAGTACTTC.

The chain employs TRBV5-1 and TRBJ1-1; D is possibly TRBD1 (6 bases). The V end lost 6 bases, the J end lost 3 bases, and 15 bases lay between the germline ends. The length of the CDR3 is 14 residues. CDR1 is SGHRS and CDR2 is YFSETQ in the germline V gene. The CDR3 region is CASTTTGWDTEAFF. CDR3 sequence (DNA): TGCGCCAGCACAACGACAGGTTGGGACACTGAAGCTTTCTTT.

V usage is TRBV9 and J usage is TRBJ1-5; TRBD1 agrees at 10 bases. The CDR3 is made up of 15 amino acids. Germline values: CDR1 SGDLS, CDR2 YYNGEE. V lost 4 bases and J lost 2; bases outside the gene matches: 3. CDR3 protein: CASSLGQGRNQPQHF. The CDR3 DNA reads as TGTGCCAGCAGCCTGGGACAGGGGCGCAATCAGCCCCAGCATTTT.

This chain joins TRBV29-1 and TRBJ1-2; D uncertain. Trimming removed 1 base from V and 8 bases from J, with 20 bases in between. CDR3 length: 15 amino acids. Germline V gene data show CDR1 as SQVTM and CDR2 as ANQGSEA. Here the CDR3 DNA reads TGCAGCGTTGAAGTGGTCGAAAACATTCGGGTCGGCTACACCTTC. Translated, it gives CSVEVVENIRVGYTF.

The V call is TRBV5-1, the J call TRBJ2-3, with a tentative D call TRBD2 (6 bases). V lost 0 bases, J lost 1 base, and 9 bases lay in between. This CDR3 has 15 amino acids. In germline, CDR1 is SGHRS, CDR2 YFSETQ. DNA for the CDR3: TGCGCCAGCAGCTTGGCCGGGGGACGCACAGATACGCAGTATTTT. This codes for CASSLAGGRTDTQYF.

The gene calls are TRBV6-6 and TRBJ1-2; D might be TRBD1 (6 bases). The CDR3 has 14 residues. The V gene's germline CDR1 is MNHNY and CDR2 SVGAGI (reference sequence). V was pared by 2 bases and J by 2 bases, with 9 bases between. CDR3 sequence (DNA): TGTGCCAGCAGTTACGGACAGATGAACTATGGCTACACCTTC. Protein product: CASSYGQMNYGYTF.

The rearrangement links TRBV7-6 to TRBJ1-5; 9 nucleotides align to TRBD1. The CDR3 contains 15 residues. Per the germline V gene, CDR1 is SGHVS and CDR2 is FNYEAQ. V was pared by 2 bases and J by 6 bases, with 5 bases of the junction left unmatched. In DNA form, the CDR3 reads TGTGCCAGCAGCTTATTCGAACAGGGGGCTCAGCCCCAGCATTTT. Amino acid sequence: CASSLFEQGAQPQHF.

DNA of the CDR3: TGTGCCAGCAGCTTATTAGGCTTTACTAGCGGGAGGAATGAGCAGTTCTTC. Its protein is CASSLLGFTSGRNEQFF. The chain has TRBV7-3 and TRBJ2-1; 12 bases line up with TRBD2. The CDR3 sequence is 17 residues long. Germline V gene data show CDR1 as SGHTA and CDR2 as FQGTGA. V lost 2 bases to trimming and J lost 7 bases; unmatched junction nucleotides: 9.

The CDR3: CASSEREPGNEQFF. In DNA, the CDR3 is TGTGCCAGCTCAGAGCGGGAGCCGGGGAATGAGCAGTTCTTC. The chain carries TRBV7-3 and TRBJ2-1; 8 nucleotides match TRBD2. Germline V gene sequence: CDR1 SGHTA, CDR2 FQGTGA. V lost 8 bases and J lost 7; bases outside the gene matches: 10. This CDR3 has 14 residues.

This chain connects TRBV28 to TRBJ1-2; TRBD1 might be the D (6 bases). Germline CDR1 is MDHEN and CDR2 is SYDVKM. Trimming shortened V by 5 bases and J by 6 bases, and 10 bases separated the two germline ends. The CDR3 runs 12 residues. The CDR3 DNA follows: TGTGCCAGCAGTCGGGAGGGGGATGGCTACACCTTC. This gives the protein CASSREGDGYTF.

V is TRBV5-1 and J is TRBJ1-1; 9 positions agree with TRBD1. Trimming took 4 bases from V and 1 from J; bases not matched to a gene: 14. The germline CDR1 and CDR2 sequences are SGHRS and YFSETQ. The CDR3 sequence is 18 residues long. CDR3 in DNA: TGCGCCAGCAGCCTCACGGGGGGACAGGGTCCCAAGAACACTGAAGCTTTCTTT. It encodes CASSLTGGQGPKNTEAFF.

This clone occurred a few times. The V gene is TRBV6-2 or TRBV6-3, the J gene TRBJ2-5, with D maybe TRBD2 (5 bases). Germline CDR1 MNHEY, CDR2 SVGEGT. V was cut by 2 bases and J by 6 bases, with 10 bases left in between. This CDR3 region has 13 residues. CDR3 DNA: TGTGCCAGCAGTTACGTCATCGGGAAGACCCAGTACTTC. Translation gives CASSYVIGKTQYF.

CDR3 sequence reads: CASSDDRGIGVAGELFF. As DNA, the CDR3 is TGCGCCAGCAGCGACGACAGGGGGATCGGGGTGGCCGGGGAGCTGTTTTTT. This chain joins TRBV5-1 and TRBJ2-2; 9 nucleotides align to TRBD1. Germline V gene data show CDR1 as SGHRS and CDR2 as YFSETQ. This CDR3 has 17 amino acids. The V and J ends lost 4 bases and 6 bases, in that order; junction bases with no gene match: 13.

This clone has a single count. This chain connects TRBV27 to TRBJ2-7; D not certain. Deletions cut 6 bases from V and 0 bases from J, with 6 bases between. Germline lookup yields CDR1 MNHEY and CDR2 SMNVEV (reference sequence). CDR3 size: 12 residues. The CDR3 sequence: CASSSSSYEQYF. CDR3 nucleotides: TGTGCCAGCAGCTCGAGCTCCTACGAGCAGTACTTC.

The J gene is TRBJ2-2, the V gene TRBV15; D is possibly TRBD1 (5 bases). Trimming pared 8 bases from V and 4 bases from J, leaving 14 bases between. The CDR3 loop spans 14 amino acids. CDR1 is LNHNV and CDR2 is YYDKDF in the germline V gene (reference sequence). The CDR3 DNA follows: TGTGCCACCTCGAACGGCAGGGCCACCGGGGAGCTGTTTTTT. It codes for CATSNGRATGELFF.

CDR3 in amino acids: CASRGQGGNTEAFF. CDR3 DNA sequence: TGTGCCAGCAGGGGACAGGGAGGGAACACTGAAGCTTTCTTT. V and J are TRBV28 and TRBJ1-1, with 9 bases lining up with TRBD1. Trimming removed 6 bases from V and 1 base from J; junction bases left unmatched: 3. Germline CDR1 MDHEN, CDR2 SYDVKM. The CDR3 covers 14 residues.